This T cell receptor (beta chain) comes out of a study of OX40 agonist ivuxolimab in advanced cancers. Only in-frame clones appear in the TCRdb table, and some are missing; sequencing was by immunoSEQ multiplex PCR. Seen here are roughly 73,000 clones, 84% observed once, and the top ten hold roughly 2.1%. This receptor was identified in an adult with an advanced solid tumor such as melanoma, head and neck, liver or kidney cancer. The specimen comprised CD4+ or CD8+ T cells sorted from blood, sampled in a trial of the OX40 agonist ivuxolimab.

The CDR3 DNA reads as TGCAGCGTGATGAGGGGCTCTGGAAACACCATATATTTT. The encoded protein is CSVMRGSGNTIYF. V and J are TRBV29-1 and TRBJ1-3, with a possible D match to TRBD1 (5 bases). V was pared by 6 bases and J by 0 bases, with 9 bases between. Looked up from germline, CDR1 is SQVTM and CDR2 is ANQGSEA. The CDR3 loop spans 13 amino acids.